These T cell receptor beta chains were read from a single sample in a study of T cells in Graves' hyperthyroidism and ophthalmopathy. Each CDR3 protein gets one entry after TCRdb re-called the multiplex PCR reads with MiXCR. The repertoire holds 450,000 to 650,000 distinct CDR3 sequences, with 20% to 25% as singletons. Specimen: blood. The source is a young man with Graves' hyperthyroidism. The CDR3 runs from the conserved cysteine through the conserved F or W. Fields, in order: D gene, clone size, J gene, V gene, CDR3 DNA, CDR3 protein. The D gene is left open where the match is weak. The size field is filled for only some rows; it gives once, few, many or a size class.

TRBD1	many	TRBJ2-7	TRBV2	TGTGCCAGCAGTGAGCCGGGACAGGGGTTGACCTACGAGCAGTACTTC	CASSEPGQGLTYEQYF
.	many	TRBJ1-2	TRBV2	TGTGCCAGCAGTGAATCGGGTACTGGCTATGGCTACACCTTC	CASSESGTGYGYTF
TRBD1	many	TRBJ1-2	TRBV2	TGTGCCAGCAGAAAGCTGACAGGGTCCAACGCAGAGTATGGCTACACCTTC	CASRKLTGSNAEYGYTF
.	few	TRBJ1-1	TRBV7-9	TGTGCCAGCCGGATGGGTCTGAACACTGAAGCTTTCTTT	CASRMGLNTEAFF
.	many	TRBJ2-7	TRBV6-5	TGTGCCAGCAGTTACGATAGGTCGGGGCTATACGAGCAGTACTTC	CASSYDRSGLYEQYF
.	.	TRBJ1-6	TRBV12-3/TRBV12-4	TGTGCCAGCAGTTCAGGGATGAATTCACCCCTCCACTTT	CASSSGMNSPLHF
.	many	TRBJ1-5	TRBV28	TGTGCCAGCAGTTTAACTCAGGGGAACAATCAGCCCCAGCATTTT	CASSLTQGNNQPQHF
TRBD2	few	TRBJ2-7	TRBV4-1	TGCGCCAGCAGCCAAATAGCGGGGACCCCCTACGAGCAGTACTTC	CASSQIAGTPYEQYF
.	few	TRBJ2-7	TRBV5-1	TGCGCCAGCAGCATCCGGCAGGCCTACGAGCAGTACTTC	CASSIRQAYEQYF
.	many	TRBJ2-5	TRBV20-1	TGCAGTGCTAGGTACGCTCAAGAGACCCAGTACTTC	CSARYAQETQYF
TRBD1	.	TRBJ2-2	TRBV4-1	TGCGCCAGCAGCCAAGGAGTCAGGGGGCTGGACGGGGAGCTGTTTTTT	CASSQGVRGLDGELFF
.	many	TRBJ1-5	TRBV6-1	TGTGCCAGCAGCAGTGACTGGCGGGTGAATCAGCCCCAGCATTTT	CASSSDWRVNQPQHF
TRBD2	many	TRBJ2-7	TRBV11-1	TGTGCCAGCACCCGCGTGGGTAGCGGGGGGGAACACTCCTACGAGCAGTACTTC	CASTRVGSGGEHSYEQYF
TRBD1	many	TRBJ1-1	TRBV11-2	TGTGCCAGCAGCGGTGGACAGGGAGGAGCCGCTGAAGCTTTCTTT	CASSGGQGGAAEAFF
TRBD1	many	TRBJ2-7	TRBV11-1	TGTGCCAGCAGCCTAGAGGGACAGGCCTACGAGCAGTACTTC	CASSLEGQAYEQYF
.	many	TRBJ1-1	TRBV6-5	TGTGCCAGCAGTTACTCTGGGCAGGGCAACACTGAAGCTTTCTTT	CASSYSGQGNTEAFF
.	.	TRBJ1-2	TRBV20-1	TGCAGTGCTAGGCCGAATCCCTATGGCTACACCTTC	CSARPNPYGYTF
TRBD1	.	TRBJ1-2	TRBV18	TGTGCCAGCTCACCGGACAGGTCTATCTATGGCTACACCTTC	CASSPDRSIYGYTF
.	.	TRBJ2-5	TRBV28	TGTGCCAGCAGTTTTTTTACGGAGCAAGAGACCCAGTACTTC	CASSFFTEQETQYF
.	many	TRBJ2-5	TRBV11-2	TGTGCCAGCACCCAAACCTTACAAGAGACCCAGTACTTC	CASTQTLQETQYF
.	.	TRBJ2-2	TRBV20-1	TGCAGTGCCCCCTTTACCGGGGAGCTGTTTTTT	CSAPFTGELFF
.	many	TRBJ2-5	TRBV5-4	TGTGCCAGCAGCTTGGATGCGGAAGAGACCCAGTACTTC	CASSLDAEETQYF
TRBD1	many	TRBJ1-2	TRBV28	TGTGCCAGCAGTTTATCCTTTGGACAGGGAGCCTATGGCTACACCTTC	CASSLSFGQGAYGYTF
TRBD2	once	TRBJ2-7	TRBV12-3/TRBV12-4	TGTGCCACCATAGCGGGAGGCGAGCAGTACTTC	CATIAGGEQYF
TRBD1	many	TRBJ1-2	TRBV29-1	TGCAGCGTGCTCAGGGGGTCCACCTATGGCTACACCTTC	CSVLRGSTYGYTF
.	.	TRBJ1-3	TRBV7-9	TGTGCCAGCAGCTTCGGGGTGGGAGGAAACACCATATATTTT	CASSFGVGGNTIYF
TRBD1	few	TRBJ2-2	TRBV5-1	TGCGCCAGCAGCCCTGTTGGGACAGGGAACACCGGGGAGCTGTTTTTT	CASSPVGTGNTGELFF